This section outlines one T cell receptor (beta chain) sequence together with its context. The antigen is undetermined. The data stem from a study of shared clonotypes between healthy human individuals. Turning to the study itself: The cohort comprised a couple of women and a few men. Their ages spanned 18 to 49 years.

This CDR3 has 14 amino acids. From germline, CDR1 is ENHRY and CDR2 SYGVKD. Trimming took off 5 bases at V and 3 bases at J, with 12 bases between the two ends. TCRdb keeps only in-frame clones here, not all; method: immunoSEQ multiplex PCR. The data contain roughly 1,100,000 clones, under 80% of them singletons. Study-wide findings and caveats: Non-shared clonotypes showed lower generation probabilities than clonotypes common to all four donors. The sharing of about 5.3% of naive CD4 clonotypes was seen across a few donors.

Sample: memory CD4+ T cells sorted from blood. Stated subset: CD45RA-negative fraction. The TCR originated in a man aged 18 to 35 in good health. This sequence joins TRBV10-3 and TRBJ2-3, with D possibly being TRBD1 (6 bases). CDR3 amino acids: CAISPRTETDTQYF. The CDR3 DNA is TGTGCCATCAGTCCACGGACAGAGACAGATACGCAGTATTTT.